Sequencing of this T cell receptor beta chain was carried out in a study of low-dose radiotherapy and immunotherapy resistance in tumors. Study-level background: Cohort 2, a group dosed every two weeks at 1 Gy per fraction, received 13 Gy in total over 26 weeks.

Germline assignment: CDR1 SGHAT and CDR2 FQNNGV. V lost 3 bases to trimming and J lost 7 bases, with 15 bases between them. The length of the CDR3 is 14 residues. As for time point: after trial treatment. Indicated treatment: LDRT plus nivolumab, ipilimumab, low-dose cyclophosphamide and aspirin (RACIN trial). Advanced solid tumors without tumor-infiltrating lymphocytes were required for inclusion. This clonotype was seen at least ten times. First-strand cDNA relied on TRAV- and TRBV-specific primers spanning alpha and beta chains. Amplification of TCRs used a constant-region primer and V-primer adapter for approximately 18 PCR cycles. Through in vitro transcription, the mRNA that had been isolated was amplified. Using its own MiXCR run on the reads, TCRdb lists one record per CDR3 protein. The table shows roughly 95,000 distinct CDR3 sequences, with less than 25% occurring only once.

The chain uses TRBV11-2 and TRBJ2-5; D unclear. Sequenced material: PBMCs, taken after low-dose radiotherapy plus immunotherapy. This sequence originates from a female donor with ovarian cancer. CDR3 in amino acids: CASSFVGTRRTQYF. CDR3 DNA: TGTGCCAGCAGCTTCGTTGGTACAAGAAGGACCCAGTACTTC. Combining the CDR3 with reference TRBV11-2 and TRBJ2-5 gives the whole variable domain EAGVAQSPRYKIIEKRQSVAFWCNPISGHATLYWYQQILGQGPKLLIQFQNNGVVDDSQLPKDRFSAERLKGVDSTLKIQPAKLEDSAVYLCASSFVGTRRTQYFGPGTRLLVL.